The 27 T cell receptor beta chains listed next were all sequenced from one sample in a study of blood T cell repertoires in COVID-19 (TCRdb year 2020). Library preparation used the immunoSEQ multiplex PCR assay. The source is immuneACCESS, and TCRdb retained only in-frame sequences with V and J called. Part of the clones is not carried over; for the studies checked, unresolved V genes explain less than half of this, and the remainder is unexplained. A total of 140,000 to 150,000 clones appear in this sample, 81% of them only once. Of the sample, approximately 8.4% falls within the top ten clones. The specimen was peripheral blood. These receptors all come from a human donor with acute or convalescent COVID-19. The donor label of this sample is uncertain.

The chain recombines TRBV25-1 with TRBJ1-3, with 8 bases that match TRBD1. This CDR3 comprises 15 residues. V trimming: 3 bases; J trimming: 5 bases; junction bases outside the gene matches: 6. CDR1 is MGHDK and CDR2 is SYGVNS in the germline V gene. CDR3 loop: CASSDFTGGRNTIYF. The DNA of the CDR3 is TGTGCCAGCAGTGACTTTACAGGGGGGAGAAACACCATATATTTT.

The rearrangement uses TRBV19 and TRBJ1-5; TRBD1 matches 9 bases. Germline loops: CDR1 LNHDA, CDR2 SQIVND (reference sequence). J gave up 2 bases and V 4 bases, and 3 bases lay outside the gene matches. This CDR3 is 15 amino acids long. The CDR3 nucleotides are TGTGCCAGTAGTAAGGGACAGGGCGGCAATCAGCCCCAGCATTTT. This gives the protein CASSKGQGGNQPQHF.

This chain links TRBV19 with TRBJ1-1, with 8 bases aligning to TRBD1. J lost 11 bases, V lost 7 bases, and 9 bases had no gene match. This CDR3 contains 12 residues. Germline CDR1 reads LNHDA; CDR2 reads SQIVND (reference sequence). The CDR3 is CASTFGTGMAFF. The DNA of the CDR3 is TGTGCCAGTACCTTTGGGACAGGAATGGCTTTCTTT.

V is TRBV4-1 and J is TRBJ1-1; TRBD1 aligns across 10 bases. From germline, CDR1 is MGHRA and CDR2 YSYEKL. Losses at the gene ends were 4 bases for V and 5 bases for J; bases not matched to a gene: 4. CDR3 size: 14 residues. In nucleotides, the CDR3 is TGCGCCAGCAGCCTGGGACAGGGGAAAACTGAAGCTTTCTTT. Translated: CASSLGQGKTEAFF.

The chain has TRBV7-3 and TRBJ1-1; 9 nucleotides agree with TRBD1. This CDR3 has 15 residues. The V gene's germline CDR1 is SGHTA and CDR2 FQGTGA. V trimming: 1 base; J trimming: 12 bases; junction bases outside the gene matches: 12. CDR3 coding DNA: TGTGCCAGCAGCTTAAGCGGGGGGACAGGGTATGCAACTTTCTTT. As protein: CASSLSGGTGYATFF.

The chain couples TRBV19 to TRBJ1-1, with TRBD1 as a possible D gene (5 bases). Deletions cut 0 bases from V and 1 base from J, with 9 bases between. CDR3 length equals 15 residues. Per germline, CDR1 LNHDA and CDR2 SQIVND (reference sequence). CDR3 amino acids: CASSIEGPSNTEAFF. Written as DNA, the CDR3 is TGTGCCAGTAGTATAGAGGGGCCATCGAACACTGAAGCTTTCTTT.

This clone was counted a few times. The chain joins TRBV4-1 to TRBJ1-2, with 8 positions matching TRBD1. This CDR3 is built from 15 residues. After removal of 3 bases from V and 3 bases from J, the junction contained 6 bases not matched to a gene. From germline, CDR1 is MGHRA and CDR2 YSYEKL. CDR3 DNA: TGCGCCAGCAGCCACGCCGGACAGGGTGACTATGGCTACACCTTC. Translated: CASSHAGQGDYGYTF.

The chain joins TRBV6-6 to TRBJ2-2, with a weak D call TRBD1 (7 bases). Between the trimmed V and J ends, which lost 7 bases and 3 bases, there was a span of 15 bases. CDR1 and CDR2 from the germline V gene are MNHNY and SVGAGI (reference sequence). The CDR3 has 15 residues. The DNA for the CDR3 is TGTGCCAGCAAACCAGGGGGGCACCACACCGGGGAGCTGTTTTTT. This translates into CASKPGGHHTGELFF.

In the case of this clone: Relative to the germline gene, one junction end is altered; a read error may explain this. J is TRBJ2-7 and V is TRBV7-6; a possible D gene is TRBD1 (6 bases). The CDR3 is 15 residues long. CDR1 and CDR2 (germline): SGHVS, FNYEAQ. CDR3 nucleotide sequence: TGTGCCAGCAGTTTCTCGGGACACCCTTCCTCCGAGCAGTACTTC. Protein: CASSFSGHPSSEQYF.

The V call is TRBV2, the J call TRBJ1-5; 8 bases map to TRBD1. This CDR3 comprises 15 residues. Germline V gives CDR1 SNHLY, CDR2 FYNNEI. The V gene end was trimmed by 6 bases and the J gene end by 7 bases; junction bases not matched to a gene: 11. CDR3: CASSAQQGGLQPQHF. CDR3 DNA: TGTGCCAGCAGCGCCCAACAGGGGGGACTCCAGCCCCAGCATTTT.

This clone appeared once. J is TRBJ1-3 and V is TRBV12-3 or TRBV12-4, with D tentatively TRBD1 (6 bases). V was shortened by 6 bases and J by 7 bases, with 10 bases between the two germline ends. The CDR3 loop spans 12 amino acids. DNA for the CDR3: TGTGCCAGCAGCTTACAGGGCAACACCATATATTTT. Protein sequence: CASSLQGNTIYF.

V and J are TRBV30 and TRBJ1-6, with D possibly TRBD1 on 5 matching bases. Germline V gene sequence: CDR1 GTSNPN, CDR2 SVGIG (reference sequence). This CDR3 comprises 17 residues. Trimming shortened V by 5 bases and J by 1 base, and 18 bases separated the two germline ends. CDR3 DNA: TGTGCCTGGTCCCTCCCGGGGGGAAAGTCCTATAATTCACCCCTCCACTTT. As protein: CAWSLPGGKSYNSPLHF.

The chain combines TRBV5-1 with TRBJ2-3, with TRBD2 matching 9 bases. This CDR3 comprises 14 residues. Germline V CDR1 and CDR2: SGHRS, YFSETQ. Losses at the gene ends were 4 bases for V and 6 bases for J; bases not matched to a gene: 6. Here the CDR3 DNA reads TGCGCCAGCAGCGGAATAGCGGGGGAGGATACGCAGTATTTT. It is translated as CASSGIAGEDTQYF.

DNA of the CDR3: TGCGCCAGCAGCTTCTCCGGACAGAGAATGAACACTGAAGCTTTCTTT. Amino acid sequence: CASSFSGQRMNTEAFF. The V call is TRBV5-1, the J call TRBJ1-1, with D possibly matching TRBD1 (6 bases). Trimming removed 2 bases from V and 0 bases from J, with 14 bases in between. CDR1 and CDR2 from the germline V gene are SGHRS and YFSETQ. The CDR3 is 16 amino acids.

This chain links TRBV19 with TRBJ1-1; D is unclear. Germline V lookup: CDR1 LNHDA, CDR2 SQIVND (reference sequence). The CDR3 sequence is 15 residues long. Trimming cost V 7 bases and J 1 base, with 16 bases left between them. The CDR3 region has the DNA TGTGCCAGTACCACGGGAGGGCGGAAGAACACTGAAGCTTTCTTT. It is translated as CASTTGGRKNTEAFF.

A note on this clone: A much larger clone differs by one base, so this may be a read error. CDR3 protein: CASSSDSPYGYTF. For the CDR3, the DNA is TGTGCCAGCAGCTCGGACAGCCCCTATGGCTACACCTTC. The V and J genes are TRBV2 and TRBJ1-2, with D possibly matching TRBD1 (6 bases). CDR1 and CDR2 from the germline V gene are SNHLY and FYNNEI. The V end was cut by 6 bases, the J end by 4 bases, with 12 bases between. CDR3 length: 13 amino acids.

This clone was seen a handful of times. The chain links TRBV3-1 (or the pseudogene TRBV3-2) to TRBJ1-1, with TRBD1 matching 7 bases. The germline V gene has CDR1 LGHDT and CDR2 YNNKEL (reference sequence). The CDR3 spans 12 residues. Trimming took 3 bases from V and 8 from J; bases not matched to a gene: 3. As DNA, the CDR3 is TGTGCCAGCAGCCAGACGGACAGGGAAGCTTTCTTT. It translates to CASSQTDREAFF.

In this sample, this clone turned up many times. This rearrangement joins TRBV2 to TRBJ1-4, with TRBD1 matching over 7 bases. V was clipped by 8 bases and J by 8 bases; unmatched bases: 5. Germline CDR1 reads SNHLY; CDR2 reads FYNNEI. The CDR3 is 12 residues long. CDR3 nucleotides: TGTGCCAGCCTGGCGGACAGGGAAAAACTGTTTTTT. Translating gives CASLADREKLFF.

The rearrangement links TRBV30 to TRBJ1-6, with a weak D call TRBD1 (6 bases). The germline V and J ends were trimmed by 3 bases and 13 bases, with 19 bases remaining between them. Germline values: CDR1 GTSNPN, CDR2 SVGIG (reference sequence). The CDR3 runs 14 residues. The CDR3 DNA sequence: TGTGCCTGGAGGACATCTACAGGGAGACGGCCCCTCCACTTT. Translating it yields CAWRTSTGRRPLHF.

This clone came up a few times. This chain uses TRBV18 with TRBJ1-5; possibly TRBD1 for D (6 bases). Germline CDR1 is KGHSH and CDR2 is LQKENI. The CDR3 is 13 residues long. Trimming took off 3 bases at V and 6 bases at J, with 9 bases between the two ends. For the CDR3, the DNA is TGTGCCAGCTCACCTGGGACAAGTCAGCCCCAGCATTTT. Amino acid sequence: CASSPGTSQPQHF.

J is TRBJ1-5 and V is TRBV19; D gene ambiguous. Germline CDR1 LNHDA, CDR2 SQIVND (reference sequence). The V end lost 5 bases, the J end lost 4 bases, and 18 bases lay between the germline ends. The CDR3 is made up of 16 amino acids. The CDR3: CASSFPWEVFNQPQHF. CDR3 in DNA: TGTGCCAGTAGTTTCCCTTGGGAGGTCTTTAATCAGCCCCAGCATTTT.

The J gene is TRBJ1-1, the V gene TRBV24-1; D is unclear. The V end was cut by 5 bases, the J end by 1 base, with 10 bases between. The CDR3 spans 14 residues. The germline gives CDR1 KGHDR, CDR2 SFDVKD. CDR3 nucleotides: TGTGCCACCAGTGGCCACACCGCGAACACTGAAGCTTTCTTT. Translating gives CATSGHTANTEAFF.

This chain links TRBV14 with TRBJ1-2; D gene unclear. Germline CDR1 reads SGHDN; CDR2 reads FVKESK. Trimming left V 4 bases short and J 4 bases short, with 10 bases between. The CDR3 loop spans 13 amino acids. As DNA, the CDR3 is TGTGCCAGCAGCCTGACAAGCCTCTATGGCTACACCTTC. It yields the protein CASSLTSLYGYTF.

The chain recombines TRBV30 with TRBJ2-7; 8 bases fit TRBD1. This CDR3 region has 14 residues. Germline CDR1 and CDR2: GTSNPN and SVGIG (reference sequence). The ends lost 0 bases at V and 2 bases at J; junction bases unmatched: 3. The CDR3 is CAWSVGDRPYEQYF. CDR3 DNA: TGTGCCTGGAGTGTAGGGGACAGGCCCTACGAGCAGTACTTC. Full variable domain (remainder filled in from reference TRBV30 and TRBJ2-7): SQTIHQWPATLVQPVGSPLSLECTVEGTSNPNLYWYRQAAGRGLQLLFYSVGIGQISSEVPQNLSASRPQDRQFILSSKKLLLSDSGFYLCAWSVGDRPYEQYFGPGTRLTVT.

The V gene is TRBV3-1 (or the pseudogene TRBV3-2), the J gene TRBJ2-3; D remains ambiguous. The CDR3 length is 12 residues. Germline V lookup: CDR1 LGHDT, CDR2 YNNKEL (reference sequence). Trimming took 4 bases from V and 6 from J, leaving 8 bases between them. The CDR3 DNA is TGTGCCAGCAGCCTGAGATTGGATACGCAGTATTTT. Translation: CASSLRLDTQYF.

The chain carries TRBV7-8 and TRBJ2-7, with TRBD1 as a possible D gene (6 bases). V lost 1 base and J lost 6, with 13 bases in between. CDR3 size: 14 residues. Germline CDR1 reads SGHVS; CDR2 reads FQNEAQ. The CDR3 nucleotides are TGTGCCAGCAGCTTAGAAACAGGGTATAGCGAGCAGTACGTC. Translating gives CASSLETGYSEQYV.

The CDR3 sequence is CASAWAGALGETQYF. The CDR3, as DNA: TGTGCCAGCGCGTGGGCGGGGGCCCTGGGAGAGACCCAGTACTTC. J is TRBJ2-5 and V is TRBV7-3; the D gene is possibly TRBD2 (7 bases). The CDR3 consists of 15 residues. V gave up 8 bases and J gave up 4 bases, with 20 bases separating them. Germline lookup yields CDR1 SGHTA and CDR2 FQGTGA.